The rows below give T cell receptor beta chains drawn from one sample of a study of a mutant IDH1 vaccine in newly diagnosed glioma. For these TCRs, the target antigens are not known. The assay was immunoSEQ multiplex PCR, and TCRdb's table has in-frame clones only and misses some. The table lists approximately 84,000 clones, about 81% of them singletons. Sample: PBMCs, taken from a glioma patient whose treatment included an IDH1 peptide vaccine. These receptor sequences come from a man aged 40-50 years with glioma. CDR3s include the opening cysteine and the closing phenylalanine or tryptophan. The order of the fields is clone size, J gene, V gene, D gene, CDR3 protein, CDR3 DNA. The D gene is left open where the match is weak. Only some rows state a clone size, as once, few, many or a class for expanded clones.

once	TRBJ2-7	TRBV9	-	CASSVKGLGEQYF	TGTGCCAGCAGCGTAAAGGGCCTGGGGGAGCAGTACTTC
-	TRBJ1-1	TRBV27	-	CASSPGAGAEAFF	TGTGCCAGCAGTCCCGGGGCGGGGGCTGAAGCTTTCTTT
-	TRBJ2-7	TRBV6-5	-	CASSPDPGGTYEQYF	TGTGCCAGCAGTCCCGACCCCGGAGGCACCTACGAGCAGTACTTC
few	TRBJ1-1	TRBV30	-	CAWSVKQEAFF	TGTGCCTGGAGTGTAAAACAAGAGGCTTTCTTT
few	TRBJ2-1	TRBV10-1	TRBD2	CASSESLAGENEQFF	TGCGCCAGCAGTGAGTCTCTAGCGGGAGAGAATGAGCAGTTCTTC
-	TRBJ1-3	TRBV4-2	TRBD1	CASSHSDRGSSGNTIYF	TGTGCCAGCAGCCACAGCGACAGGGGCAGCTCTGGAAACACCATATATTTT
-	TRBJ1-5	TRBV27	-	CASSLFFGEGNQPQHF	TGTGCCAGCAGTTTATTTTTCGGTGAGGGCAATCAGCCCCAGCATTTT
-	TRBJ2-5	TRBV25-1	-	CASSDSRPVGIRTQYF	TGTGCCAGCAGTGATTCCCGACCGGTGGGGATACGGACCCAGTACTTC
-	TRBJ2-7	TRBV7-2	-	CASSFSAGSYEQYF	TGTGCCAGCAGCTTTTCTGCAGGTTCCTACGAGCAGTACTTC
-	TRBJ2-7	TRBV6-6	-	CASSYGGIPGNF	TGTGCCAGCAGTTACGGGGGGATTCCCGGCAACTTC
-	TRBJ2-1	TRBV7-2	-	CASSLSRSYNEQFF	TGTGCCAGCAGCTTGTCGCGCTCCTACAATGAGCAGTTCTTC
few	TRBJ2-7	TRBV4-3	TRBD2	CASSQDGLAGGLGSYEQYF	TGCGCCAGCAGCCAAGACGGACTAGCGGGGGGTTTGGGCTCCTACGAGCAGTACTTC
-	TRBJ2-7	TRBV9	-	CASSVVEDEQYF	TGTGCCAGCAGCGTAGTGGAAGACGAGCAGTACTTC
-	TRBJ2-1	TRBV4-3	TRBD2	CASSQDFYGDSGGTVEQFF	TGCGCCAGCAGCCAAGATTTTTATGGTGATAGCGGGGGGACTGTCGAGCAGTTCTTC
-	TRBJ2-7	TRBV28	-	CASSFRGSSNEQYF	TGTGCCAGCAGTTTCCGTGGGAGTAGCAACGAGCAGTACTTC
-	TRBJ2-7	TRBV6-1	TRBD1	CASEPGQNYEQYF	TGTGCCAGTGAACCGGGACAGAACTACGAGCAGTACTTC
-	TRBJ2-3	TRBV27	-	CASRSNGLSGTDTQYF	TGTGCCAGCAGGTCCAATGGACTGAGCGGCACAGATACGCAGTATTTT
-	TRBJ1-4	TRBV10-3	-	CAISESRTVNEKLFF	TGTGCCATCAGTGAGTCGCGGACAGTTAATGAAAAACTGTTTTTT
-	TRBJ1-1	TRBV5-1	TRBD1	CASSGGTGEAFF	TGCGCCAGCAGCGGCGGGACAGGGGAAGCTTTCTTT
-	TRBJ1-5	TRBV19	-	CASSILLTGQPQHF	TGTGCCAGTAGTATACTCCTCACCGGTCAGCCCCAGCATTTT
-	TRBJ2-7	TRBV6-5	TRBD1	CASSRDRSYEQYF	TGCGCCAGCAGTCGGGACAGGTCCTACGAGCAGTACTTC
-	TRBJ2-5	TRBV7-3	-	CASSPVGGGGQETQYF	TGTGCCAGCAGCCCGGTCGGGGGAGGAGGCCAAGAGACCCAGTACTTC